The present entry profiles one T cell receptor (beta chain) with its context. This clonotype was recorded at least ten times. Its binding antigen is unknown. No qualities accompany the bases; no much larger clone lies one base away. A distance of 23 bases separates the germline ends of V and J, which lose 5 bases and 1 base respectively. The CDR3 sequence holds 18 residues, the cysteine and phenylalanine included. Left in the record is the CDR3 DNA by itself, 54 bases read in frame from the first base. CDR1 and CDR2, looked up from the germline V gene, are SGHVS and FQNEAQ. The data derive from a study of regulatory T cells in long-lasting Graves disease (dated by TCRdb to 2020 to 2022). For the study in its entirety: To count as having persistent Graves' disease, a patient had to have received antithyroid drug treatment for over 5 years with TSH receptor autoantibodies remaining persistently positive. Peripheral blood TCR sequencing and RNA sequencing compared persistent Graves' disease patients with newly diagnosed Graves' disease patients. The study was registered as a clinical trial and conducted in China. A total of some 35 samples underwent TCR sequencing, from roughly 13 patients with persistent Graves' disease and roughly 20 patients with newly diagnosed Graves' disease. On average, persistent Graves' disease patients in the clinical cohort had been on antithyroid drugs for approximately ten years. Broader findings and caveats from the paper: TRBV28, TRBJ1-2 and TRBJ2-5 were preferentially used in persistent disease, while TRBV20-1 and TRBJ2-1 were favored in newly diagnosed disease. As a limitation, the authors acknowledged that the small sample size may reduce accuracy. Persistent Graves' disease patients showed lower TCR Shannon entropy and fewer highly expanded clones than newly diagnosed patients, suggesting clonal expansion. Sequencing and analysis were restricted to the TCR beta chain. Patients with persistent disease shared more public clonotypes (under 3,000) than newly diagnosed patients did (roughly 970). Because the primary lesion, thyroid tissue, could not be accessed, the study looked at peripheral blood alone.

The time point label, as the study defines it: persistent/refractory GD, antithyroid drugs over 5 years with positive TRAb. RNA was extracted from PBMCs in TRIzol for both TCR sequencing and RNA sequencing. Graves' disease was diagnosed according to American Thyroid Association guidelines. Patients for the study were recruited at an endocrinology department in Xi'an, China. Each patient gave about 8.1 milliliters of peripheral blood, collected in an EDTA anticoagulant tube. Ficoll Paque Plus density gradient separation was used to isolate PBMCs, and no additional T cell sorting was done. An Agilent 2100 Bioanalyzer and agarose gel were used to check RNA quality, while a NanoDrop 2000 measured RNA concentration. Preparation of the library involved multiplex PCR. The instrument was an Illumina HiSeq 4000. TCR beta libraries were built with iRepertoire HTBI primers and Arm-PCR amplification of CDR3 regions. Before sequencing, the PCR products went through gel purification. Per the source publication's procedure: Across samples, about 64 TRBV and roughly 15 TRBJ segments were identified and used for gene usage analysis of CDR3 amino acid clonotypes. Filtered high-quality paired reads were merged into contigs using COPE and FqMerger. BLAST was used to align contigs to the IMGT TRBV, TRBD and TRBJ reference genes, and CDR3 was defined following IMGT. Clonotypes above 0.1% frequency were classified as highly expanded clones. Shannon entropy was used to measure repertoire diversity, and the Gini coefficient was used to measure V-J evenness. Clonotypes shared by more than one individual were considered public. TCRdb passed the public sequencing reads through fastp at Q25 and MiXCR, retaining productive beta sequences. One record per CDR3 amino acid sequence lists the most common genes and DNA. The V and J calls were not made by the authors but by TCRdb's processing. This sample comprises approximately 470,000 distinct CDR3 sequences, roughly 20% of them detected only once. The ten most abundant clones make up about 8.3% of the sample.

The sample in question was peripheral blood mononuclear cells (PBMCs), obtained when the disease was refractory, from a patient treated with antithyroid drugs. The chain uses TRBV7-8 and TRBJ1-1, and possibly TRBD1, on 6 matching bases. This TCR came from a female donor with Graves disease. In nucleotide form, the sequence is TGTGCCAGCAGCCTCCATCAACGGGGCAGGGGTCAGAACACTGAAGCTTTCTTT. Its translation is CASSLHQRGRGQNTEAFF.